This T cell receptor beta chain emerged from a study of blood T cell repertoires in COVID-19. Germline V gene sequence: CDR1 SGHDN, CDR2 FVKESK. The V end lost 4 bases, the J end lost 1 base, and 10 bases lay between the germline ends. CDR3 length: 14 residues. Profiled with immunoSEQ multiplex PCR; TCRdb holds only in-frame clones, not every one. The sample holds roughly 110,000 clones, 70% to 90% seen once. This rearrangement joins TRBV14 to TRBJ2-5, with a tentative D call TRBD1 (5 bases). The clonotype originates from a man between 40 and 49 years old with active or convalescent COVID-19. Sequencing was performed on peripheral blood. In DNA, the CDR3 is TGTGCCAGCAGCCCCCGACAGATCCAAGAGACCCAGTACTTC. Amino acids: CASSPRQIQETQYF.